This T cell receptor (beta chain) was captured in a study of post-analysis software for immune sequencing data. Points from the study as a whole: Roughly 5 TRBV segments (TRBV5-6, TRBV5-1 and TRBV20-1 among them) occurred more frequently in patients than in controls.

The CDR3 has 17 amino acids. The V end lost 5 bases, the J end lost 5 bases, and 27 bases lay between the germline ends. Germline V gene lookup returns CDR1 DFQATT and CDR2 SNEGSKA (reference sequence). Points on this clonotype: The target antigen is unknown.

Every TCR beta cDNA library bore unique molecular identifiers. TCRdb reanalysed the PCR reads using MiXCR and keeps one entry per CDR3 protein. The sample contains about 770,000 distinct CDR3 sequences, roughly 46% of which appear only once. The clonotype originates from a girl under 18 with multiple sclerosis. The chain is built from TRBV20-1 and TRBJ1-2, with D perhaps TRBD1 (5 bases). The sequenced material came from blood. CDR3 protein: CSAWGGLGRDSSYGYTF. CDR3 in DNA: TGCAGTGCTTGGGGGGGGTTGGGAAGAGACAGCTCGTATGGCTACACCTTC.